A few counts support the clone carrying this TCR beta chain. Its antigen is undetermined. From the germline J gene comes the end of the CDR3, since the read stops 3 residues before it. The CDR3 spans 13 residues. Germline V gene lookup returns CDR1 SGHVS and CDR2 FQNEAQ. V was cut by 7 bases and J by 6 bases, with 13 bases left in between. The data were obtained in a study of T cell clonality in common variable immunodeficiency. Libraries were prepared by immunoSEQ multiplex PCR; TCRdb keeps only in-frame clonotypes and omits some of them. This sample shows approximately 30,000 clones and no singletons; under 8.5% rests with the ten largest. For at least one year, all CVID subjects received replacement immunoglobulin. Donors gave roughly 5 to 9 ml heparinized peripheral whole blood. Study-wide findings and caveats: CVID subjects shared fewer TCRbeta clones than healthy controls did. Reportedly, TCR beta sequences from common variable immunodeficiency showed fewer deletions and N-nucleotide insertions. The cause of increased CVID clonality remains unclear without subpopulation sequencing.

The rearrangement links TRBV7-8 to TRBJ1-5; possible D gene TRBD1, 6 bases. This TCR came from a human donor with common variable immunodeficiency. The sample comprised peripheral blood mononuclear cells. CDR3 DNA, as far as it was read: TGTGCCAGCAAGGGACAAGGGGCTCAGCCC. Translated: CASKGQGAQP. The whole CDR3 sequence is CASKGQGAQPQHF.